The T cell receptor (beta chain) described here comes from a study of blood T cell repertoires in COVID-19. At the level of the study: Sources were T cells, B-cell-depleted T cells, or PBMCs; the material itself was cDNA or gDNA.

Method: immunoSEQ multiplex PCR; TCRdb's copy keeps in-frame clones and lacks some. The profile covers about 160,000 clones, with around 92% appearing a single time and 4.8% taken by the ten largest. This CDR3 has 18 amino acids. Trimming at V came to 2 bases and at J to 3 bases, leaving 10 bases not matched to a gene. The germline CDR1 and CDR2 sequences are SGHVS and FNYEAQ. The material sequenced was peripheral blood. The rearrangement joins TRBV7-6 to TRBJ2-7; TRBD2 matches 13 bases. The receptor's source is a man between 25 and 39 years old with COVID-19, enrolled during active disease. CDR3 loop: CASSLTGTSGGAFYEQYF. The CDR3 nucleotides are TGTGCCAGCAGCTTAACGGGCACTAGCGGGGGGGCCTTCTACGAGCAGTACTTC.